One and the same sample provided the 23 T cell receptor beta chains below, sequenced in a study of regulatory T cells in long-lasting Graves disease. Documented time point: newly diagnosed GD, antithyroid drugs for less than 3 months. Generation of the TCR library employed RNA extracted from PBMCs. HTBI primers from iRepertoire and Arm-PCR of CDR3 regions yielded the TCR beta libraries. TCRdb analysed the multiplex PCR reads with MiXCR anew, one entry per CDR3 protein. This sample yields 530,000 or so distinct CDR3 sequences, of which about 16% are seen a single time; 12% belongs to the top ten. These sequences were also reported in another study, on T cells in Graves' hyperthyroidism and ophthalmopathy.

This sample comprised peripheral blood mononuclear cells (PBMCs), obtained at new diagnosis, from a patient treated with antithyroid drugs. These receptors came from a man between 18 and 35 years old with Graves disease.

CDR3 sequence reads: CASSLLLGARTEAFF. The CDR3 DNA reads as TGTGCCAGCAGCCTCCTTCTAGGGGCAAGGACTGAAGCTTTCTTT. The chain recombines TRBV7-2 with TRBJ1-1; possibly TRBD1 for D (5 bases). This CDR3 has 15 residues. Germline CDR1 and CDR2: SGHTA and FQGNSA. V lost 5 bases, J lost 5 bases, and 18 bases lay in between.

The rearrangement links TRBV6-2 or TRBV6-3 to TRBJ2-6; D is ambiguous. This CDR3 spans 16 amino acids. CDR1 is MNHEY and CDR2 is SVGEGT in the germline V gene. Trimming pared 0 bases from V and 1 base from J, leaving 7 bases between. CDR3 region: CASSYSGFSGANVLTF. The CDR3 DNA is TGTGCCAGCAGTTACTCGGGGTTTTCTGGGGCCAACGTCCTGACTTTC.

In its sample, this clonotype was seen many times. The gene calls are TRBV7-9 and TRBJ2-3, with a possible D match to TRBD2 (5 bases). This CDR3 contains 16 residues. V dropped 2 bases and J dropped 6 bases, with 18 bases sitting between them. Germline lookup yields CDR1 SEHNR and CDR2 FQNEAQ (reference sequence). Written as DNA, the CDR3 is TGTGCCAGCAGCTTAATTCGCGGGTCCTACTCGGATACGCAGTATTTT. This encodes CASSLIRGSYSDTQYF.

There are many counts of this clonotype. The V call is TRBV12-3 or TRBV12-4, the J call TRBJ2-2; perhaps D is TRBD1 or TRBD2 (5 bases each). V was pared by 6 bases and J by 6 bases, with 11 bases between. The CDR3 spans 13 residues. The CDR3 loop reads CASRMGVAGELFF. The CDR3 region has the DNA TGTGCCAGCAGGATGGGGGTCGCCGGGGAGCTGTTTTTT.

This clonotype was counted many times. The gene calls are TRBV5-1 and TRBJ2-7; 12 nucleotides agree with TRBD1. V was clipped by 4 bases and J by 7 bases; unmatched bases: 6. CDR1 is SGHRS, CDR2 YFSETQ, per germline. The CDR3 has 14 residues. CDR3 region: CASSPRDRGREQYF. CDR3 bases: TGCGCCAGCAGCCCCAGGGACAGGGGGCGTGAGCAGTACTTC.

V and J are TRBV6-1 and TRBJ1-2; TRBD1 matches 7 bases. In germline, CDR1 is MNHNS, CDR2 SASEGT. This CDR3 region has 11 residues. With 6 bases clipped from V and 8 bases from J, the junction kept 3 bases outside the gene matches. CDR3 residues: CASRLQGGYTF. Written as DNA, the CDR3 is TGTGCCAGCAGGTTACAGGGGGGCTACACCTTC.

V usage is TRBV5-1 and J usage is TRBJ2-1, with TRBD2 identical over 9 bases. Per the germline V gene, CDR1 is SGHRS and CDR2 is YFSETQ. The CDR3 covers 15 residues. J lost 13 bases, V lost 0 bases, and 11 bases had no gene match. The chain's CDR3 is CASSLGPASGNIQFF. The CDR3 DNA is TGCGCCAGCAGCTTGGGCCCCGCTAGCGGGAATATCCAGTTCTTC.

This clonotype was counted many times. The chain uses TRBV7-8 and TRBJ2-7; D possibly matches TRBD1 or TRBD2 (6 bases each). V was trimmed by 4 bases and J by 0 bases, leaving 16 bases between them. The CDR3 contains 16 residues. Per germline, CDR1 SGHVS and CDR2 FQNEAQ. The CDR3 sequence is CASSSRWGDTSYEQYF. The CDR3 DNA reads as TGTGCCAGCAGCTCCCGATGGGGGGACACCTCCTACGAGCAGTACTTC.

This clonotype was detected a few times. The chain recombines TRBV9 with TRBJ2-2, with TRBD2 matching over 9 bases. V lost 0 bases and J lost 0; bases outside the gene matches: 9. Germline V CDR1 and CDR2: SGDLS, YYNGEE. The CDR3 contains 19 residues. CDR3: CASSVVPAGGSSNTGELFF. The DNA for the CDR3 is TGTGCCAGCAGCGTAGTCCCAGCGGGGGGTTCCTCGAACACCGGGGAGCTGTTTTTT.

The V and J genes are TRBV5-1 and TRBJ1-1; D is unresolved. Trimming stripped 4 bases from V and 11 bases from J, with 15 bases between. Germline lookup yields CDR1 SGHRS and CDR2 YFSETQ. CDR3 length equals 12 residues. The CDR3 region is CASSAAYDTAFF. CDR3 bases: TGCGCCAGCAGCGCAGCGTACGATACGGCTTTCTTT.

The chain employs TRBV11-2 and TRBJ2-5; D is possibly TRBD2 (6 bases). Germline CDR1 SGHAT, CDR2 FQNNGV. This CDR3 is built from 17 residues. The germline V and J ends were trimmed by 0 bases and 5 bases, with 19 bases remaining between them. The chain's CDR3 is CASSLESMSGVGETQYF. The CDR3 coding sequence is TGTGCCAGCAGCTTAGAGTCGATGTCGGGGGTGGGGGAGACCCAGTACTTC.

In this sample, this clonotype turned up many times. This chain links TRBV30 with TRBJ1-1; D not resolved. Germline CDR1 GTSNPN, CDR2 SVGIG (reference sequence). The CDR3 sequence is 11 residues long. V lost 3 bases and J lost 5, with 7 bases in between. Here the CDR3 reads CAWSHATEAFF. Written as DNA, the CDR3 is TGTGCCTGGAGCCACGCGACTGAAGCTTTCTTT.

This clonotype showed up many times. The chain joins TRBV30 to TRBJ1-5; no definite D call. Looked up from germline, CDR1 is GTSNPN and CDR2 is SVGIG (reference sequence). This CDR3 spans 13 amino acids. V was shortened by 5 bases and J by 7 bases, with 15 bases between the two germline ends. CDR3 nucleotides: TGTGCCTGGTCGTCGCATAAGGGCCAGCCCCAGCATTTT. It translates to CAWSSHKGQPQHF.

The chain carries TRBV5-1 and TRBJ2-5, with D perhaps assigned TRBD1 or TRBD2 (5 bases each). The V end lost 0 bases, the J end lost 5 bases, and 14 bases lay between the germline ends. This CDR3 spans 15 amino acids. CDR1 and CDR2 (germline): SGHRS, YFSETQ. The CDR3 nucleotides read TGCGCCAGCAGCTTGGGGGGCGGGCCATTTGAGACCCAGTACTTC. Its translation is CASSLGGGPFETQYF. Combining the CDR3 with reference TRBV5-1 and TRBJ2-5 gives the whole variable domain KAGVTQTPRYLIKTRGQQVTLSCSPISGHRSVSWYQQTPGQGLQFLFEYFSETQRNKGNFPGRFSGRQFSNSRSEMNVSTLELGDSALYLCASSLGGGPFETQYFGPGTRLLVL.

The table lists this clonotype with many counts. V is TRBV7-2 and J is TRBJ2-5; tentative D call: TRBD1 (5 bases). The germline V gene encodes CDR1 SGHTA and CDR2 FQGNSA. Trimming removed 7 bases at V and 1 base at J, with 16 bases between. The length of the CDR3 is 15 residues. The CDR3 protein is CASTGAGSFQETQYF. The CDR3 DNA follows: TGTGCCAGCACTGGGGCAGGTTCATTCCAAGAGACCCAGTACTTC. The whole variable domain, filled in from reference TRBV7-2 and TRBJ2-5, reads GAGVSQSPSNKVTEKGKDVELRCDPISGHTALYWYRQSLGQGLEFLIYFQGNSAPDKSGLPSDRFSAERTGGSVSTLTIQRTQQEDSAVYLCASTGAGSFQETQYFGPGTRLLVL.

This clonotype has a count of ten or more. The V call is TRBV15, the J call TRBJ1-2, with D tentatively TRBD1 (5 bases). The CDR3 length is 13 residues. Germline V lookup: CDR1 LNHNV, CDR2 YYDKDF (reference sequence). Trimming removed 5 bases at V and 5 bases at J, with 12 bases between. The CDR3 region is CATSRGEKYGYTF. The CDR3 DNA sequence: TGTGCCACCAGCCGAGGGGAAAAGTATGGCTACACCTTC.

In this sample, this clonotype turned up a few times. A much larger clone differs from this one at a single base, so this may be a read error. The CDR3 sequence is CASSVVGSSYNEQFF. CDR3 in DNA: TGTGCCAGCAGCGTAGTCGGGAGCTCCTACAATGAGCAGTTCTTC. V and J are TRBV9 and TRBJ2-1; perhaps TRBD2 as D (6 bases). The V end was cut by 0 bases, the J end by 0 bases, with 7 bases between. Per the germline V gene, CDR1 is SGDLS and CDR2 is YYNGEE. CDR3 length equals 15 residues.

This clonotype has only one observation. The J gene is TRBJ1-1, the V gene TRBV20-1; D might be TRBD1 (5 bases). The CDR3 has 13 residues. V shed 5 bases and J shed 6 bases, with 16 bases lying between them. From germline, CDR1 is DFQATT and CDR2 SNEGSKA (reference sequence). As DNA, the CDR3 is TGCAGTGCTCGACCTGGGGGTAAGGCTGAAGCTTTCTTT. This translates into CSARPGGKAEAFF.

The table lists this clonotype with many counts. V is TRBV24-1 and J is TRBJ2-1, with TRBD2 matching 7 bases. The germline V gene has CDR1 KGHDR and CDR2 SFDVKD. The length of the CDR3 is 15 residues. V gave up 4 bases and J gave up 7 bases; unmatched junction bases: 9. The CDR3 protein is CATSDRGTIGNEQFF. As DNA, the CDR3 is TGTGCCACCAGTGACCGCGGGACTATTGGGAATGAGCAGTTCTTC.

The V call is TRBV6-1, the J call TRBJ1-5; maybe TRBD1 (6 bases). The germline gives CDR1 MNHNS, CDR2 SASEGT. The V end was cut by 5 bases, the J end by 0 bases, with 11 bases between. The CDR3 is made up of 15 amino acids. In DNA, the CDR3 is TGTGCCAGCAGTCGAGGGGGAAATAGCAATCAGCCCCAGCATTTT. Translated: CASSRGGNSNQPQHF.

This clonotype was seen at least ten times. The J gene is TRBJ2-7, the V gene TRBV7-3, with D uncertain. V gave up 5 bases and J gave up 2 bases, with 13 bases separating them. Germline CDR1 SGHTA, CDR2 FQGTGA. This CDR3 has 14 amino acids. The CDR3 DNA reads TGTGCCAGCAGCCCCGGGCCCCCGGCCTACGAGCAGTACTTC. This encodes CASSPGPPAYEQYF.

The chain is built from TRBV9 and TRBJ2-3, with 7 bases lining up with TRBD1. This CDR3 has 17 amino acids. V was clipped by 1 base and J by 1 base; unmatched bases: 9. Germline V gene data show CDR1 as SGDLS and CDR2 as YYNGEE. The CDR3 DNA follows: TGTGCCAGCAGCGTACCCCGGACAGGATGGGGCACAGATACGCAGTATTTT. Translation: CASSVPRTGWGTDTQYF.

The V call is TRBV5-1, the J call TRBJ2-5; D tentatively fits TRBD1 or TRBD2 (5 bases each). This CDR3 has 14 residues. Trimming removed 2 bases at V and 1 base at J, with 9 bases between. Germline V gives CDR1 SGHRS, CDR2 YFSETQ. The CDR3 reads CASSFEGSQETQYF. CDR3 sequence (DNA): TGCGCCAGCAGCTTCGAGGGGAGCCAAGAGACCCAGTACTTC.